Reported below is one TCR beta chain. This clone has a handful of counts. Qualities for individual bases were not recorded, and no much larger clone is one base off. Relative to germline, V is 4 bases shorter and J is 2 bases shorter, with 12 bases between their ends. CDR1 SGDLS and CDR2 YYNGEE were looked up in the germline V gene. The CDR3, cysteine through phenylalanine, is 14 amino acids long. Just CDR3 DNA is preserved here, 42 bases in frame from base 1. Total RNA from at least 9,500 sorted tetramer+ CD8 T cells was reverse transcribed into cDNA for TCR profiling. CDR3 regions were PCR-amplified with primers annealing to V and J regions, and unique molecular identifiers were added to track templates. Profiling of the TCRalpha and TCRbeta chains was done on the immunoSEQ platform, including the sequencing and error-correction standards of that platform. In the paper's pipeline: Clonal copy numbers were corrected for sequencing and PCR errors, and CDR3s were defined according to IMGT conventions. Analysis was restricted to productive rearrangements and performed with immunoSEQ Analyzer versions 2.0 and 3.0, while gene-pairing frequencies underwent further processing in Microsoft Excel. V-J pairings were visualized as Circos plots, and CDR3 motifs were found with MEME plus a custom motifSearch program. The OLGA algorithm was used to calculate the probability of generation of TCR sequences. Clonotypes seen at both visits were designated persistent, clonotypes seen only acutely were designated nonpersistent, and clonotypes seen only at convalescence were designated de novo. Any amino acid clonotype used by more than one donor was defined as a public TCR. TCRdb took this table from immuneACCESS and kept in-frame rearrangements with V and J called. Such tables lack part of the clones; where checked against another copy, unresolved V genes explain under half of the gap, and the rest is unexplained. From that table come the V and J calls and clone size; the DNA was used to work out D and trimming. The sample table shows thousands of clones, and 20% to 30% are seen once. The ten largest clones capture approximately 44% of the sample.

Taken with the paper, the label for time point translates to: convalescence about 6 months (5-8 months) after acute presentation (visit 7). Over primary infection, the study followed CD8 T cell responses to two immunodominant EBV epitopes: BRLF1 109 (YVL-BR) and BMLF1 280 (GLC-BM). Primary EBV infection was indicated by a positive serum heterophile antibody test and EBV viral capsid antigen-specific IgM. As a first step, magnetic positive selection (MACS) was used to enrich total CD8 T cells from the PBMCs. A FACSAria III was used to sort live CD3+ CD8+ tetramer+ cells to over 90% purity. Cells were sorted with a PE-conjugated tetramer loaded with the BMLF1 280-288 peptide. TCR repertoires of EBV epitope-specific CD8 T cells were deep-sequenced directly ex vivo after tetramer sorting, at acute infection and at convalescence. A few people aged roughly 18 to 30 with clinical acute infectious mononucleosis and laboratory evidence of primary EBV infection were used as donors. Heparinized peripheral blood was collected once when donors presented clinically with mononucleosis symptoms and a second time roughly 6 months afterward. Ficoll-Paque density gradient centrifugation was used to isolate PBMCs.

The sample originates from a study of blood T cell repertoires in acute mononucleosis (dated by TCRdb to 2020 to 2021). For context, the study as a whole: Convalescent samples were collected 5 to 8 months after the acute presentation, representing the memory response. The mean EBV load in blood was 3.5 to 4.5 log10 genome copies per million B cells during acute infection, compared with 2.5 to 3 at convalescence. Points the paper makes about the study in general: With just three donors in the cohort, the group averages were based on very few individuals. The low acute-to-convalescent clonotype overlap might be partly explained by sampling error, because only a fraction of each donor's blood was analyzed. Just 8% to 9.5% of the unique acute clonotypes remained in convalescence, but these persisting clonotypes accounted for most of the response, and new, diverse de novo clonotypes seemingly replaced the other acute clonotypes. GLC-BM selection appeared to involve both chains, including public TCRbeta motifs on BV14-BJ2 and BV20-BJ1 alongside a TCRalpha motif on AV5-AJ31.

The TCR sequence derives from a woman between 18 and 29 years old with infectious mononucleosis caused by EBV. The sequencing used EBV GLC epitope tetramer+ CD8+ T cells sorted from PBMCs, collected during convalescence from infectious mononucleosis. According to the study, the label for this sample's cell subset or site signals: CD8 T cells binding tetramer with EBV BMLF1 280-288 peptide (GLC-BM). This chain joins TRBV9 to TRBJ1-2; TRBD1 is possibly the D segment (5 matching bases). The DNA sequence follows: TGTGCCAGCAGCTCGTTCCAGGGAAACTATGGCTACACCTTC. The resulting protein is CASSSFQGNYGYTF. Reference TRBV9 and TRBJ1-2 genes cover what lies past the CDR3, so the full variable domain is DSGVTQTPKHLITATGQRVTLRCSPRSGDLSVYWYQQSLDQGLQFLIQYYNGEERAKGNILERFSAQQFPDLHSELNLSSLELGDSALYFCASSSFQGNYGYTFGSGTRLTVV.